A single sample is the source of the 2 T cell receptor beta chains below, sequenced in a study of CD8 T cells in Susac syndrome. An input of about 0.5 to 1 ug of RNA was subjected to reverse transcription using random hexamers. One entry per CDR3 protein, called by TCRdb with MiXCR from the immunoSEQ multiplex PCR reads. The table includes about 300,000 distinct CDR3 sequences, roughly nine tenths detected once. The sample was CD4+ T cells from PBMCs. These receptors were taken from a human donor with multiple sclerosis.

This chain links TRBV6-5 with TRBJ2-2; D is unclear. The CDR3 runs to 14 residues. The ends were cut back, 7 bases at V and 6 bases at J, with 15 bases in the middle. Per germline, CDR1 MNHEY and CDR2 SVGAGI. CDR3 sequence: CASKMDGGPGELFF. CDR3 DNA sequence: TGTGCCAGCAAAATGGACGGTGGACCCGGGGAGCTGTTTTTT.

The genes are TRBV5-1 and TRBJ2-7; D unclear. CDR1 and CDR2 from the germline V gene are SGHRS and YFSETQ. Trimming removed 3 bases from V and 2 bases from J, with 9 bases in between. The CDR3 runs 13 residues. The CDR3 sequence: CASSSGSPYEQYF. DNA of the CDR3: TGCGCCAGCAGCTCGGGCAGCCCCTACGAGCAGTACTTC. Full variable domain (rest looked up from reference TRBV5-1 and TRBJ2-7): KAGVTQTPRYLIKTRGQQVTLSCSPISGHRSVSWYQQTPGQGLQFLFEYFSETQRNKGNFPGRFSGRQFSNSRSEMNVSTLELGDSALYLCASSSGSPYEQYFGPGTRLTVT.